Presented here are 2 T cell receptor beta chains from one specimen sequenced in a study of siplizumab effects on memory and regulatory T cells. Repertoires were generated with immunoSEQ multiplex PCR, while TCRdb's copy carries only in-frame clones and drops some. The sample contains approximately 100,000 clones, around 90% of which appear only once. Sequencing was carried out using non-Treg CD4+ T cells sorted from blood. All receptors come from a human donor in good health.

The CDR3 protein is CASSRWASGLNTGELFF. Here the CDR3 DNA reads TGTGCCAGCAGTCGATGGGCTAGCGGCTTGAACACCGGGGAGCTGTTTTTT. The V and J genes are TRBV7-8 and TRBJ2-2; 7 nucleotides match TRBD2. Trimming removed 6 bases from V and 1 base from J; junction bases left unmatched: 11. From germline, CDR1 is SGHVS and CDR2 FQNEAQ. The CDR3 is 17 residues long.

The genes are TRBV11-2 and TRBJ2-1; D is ambiguous. The CDR3 is 12 residues long. Germline V lookup: CDR1 SGHAT, CDR2 FQNNGV. Trimming took off 2 bases at V and 7 bases at J, with 6 bases between the two ends. CDR3 in DNA: TGTGCCAGCAGCTTACGGGTTAATGAGCAGTTCTTC. As protein: CASSLRVNEQFF.